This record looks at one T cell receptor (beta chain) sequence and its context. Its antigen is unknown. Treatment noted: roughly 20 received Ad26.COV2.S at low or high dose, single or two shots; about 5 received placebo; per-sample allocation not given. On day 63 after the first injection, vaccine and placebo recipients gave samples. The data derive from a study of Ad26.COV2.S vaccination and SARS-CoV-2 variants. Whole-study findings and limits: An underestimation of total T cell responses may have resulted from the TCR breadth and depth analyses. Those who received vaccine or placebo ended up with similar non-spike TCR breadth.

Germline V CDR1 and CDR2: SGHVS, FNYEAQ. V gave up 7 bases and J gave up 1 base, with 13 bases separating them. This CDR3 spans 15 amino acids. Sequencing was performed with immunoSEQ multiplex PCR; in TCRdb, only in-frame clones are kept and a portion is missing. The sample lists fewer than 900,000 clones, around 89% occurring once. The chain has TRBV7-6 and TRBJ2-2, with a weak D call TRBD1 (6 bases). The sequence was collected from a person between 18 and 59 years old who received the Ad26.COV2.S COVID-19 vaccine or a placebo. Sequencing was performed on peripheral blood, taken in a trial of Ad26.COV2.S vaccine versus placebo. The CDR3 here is CASTRAQGNTGELFF. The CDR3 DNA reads TGTGCCAGCACCCGTGCACAGGGGAACACCGGGGAGCTGTTTTTT.